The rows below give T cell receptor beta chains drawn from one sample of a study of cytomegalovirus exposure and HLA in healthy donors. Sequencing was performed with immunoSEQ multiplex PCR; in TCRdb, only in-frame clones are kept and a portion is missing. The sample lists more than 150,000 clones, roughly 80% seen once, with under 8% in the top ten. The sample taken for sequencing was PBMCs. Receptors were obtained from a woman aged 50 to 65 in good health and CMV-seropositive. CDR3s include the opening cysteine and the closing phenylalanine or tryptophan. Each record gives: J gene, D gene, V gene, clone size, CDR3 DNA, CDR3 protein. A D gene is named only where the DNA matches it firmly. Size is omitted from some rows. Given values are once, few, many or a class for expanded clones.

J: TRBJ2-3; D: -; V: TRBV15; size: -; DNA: TGTGCCACCAGCAGGACTGTTAGCACAGATACGCAGTATTTT; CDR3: CATSRTVSTDTQYF
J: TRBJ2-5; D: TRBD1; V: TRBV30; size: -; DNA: TGTGCCTGGAGTGGGACAGGAGTTGAAGGGACCCAGTACTTC; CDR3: CAWSGTGVEGTQYF
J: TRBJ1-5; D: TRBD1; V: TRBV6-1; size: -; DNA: TGTGCCAGCAGTGAAAGGACAGGGGGCTTTAGCAATCAGCCCCAGCATTTT; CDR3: CASSERTGGFSNQPQHF
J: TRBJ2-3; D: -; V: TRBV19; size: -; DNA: TGTGCCAGTAGTTTCGAAGGGGCGCGCACAGATACGCAGTATTTT; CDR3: CASSFEGARTDTQYF
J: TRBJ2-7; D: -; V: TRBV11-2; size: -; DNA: TGTGCCAGCAGCTTATGGGACAACCCTTACGAGCAGTACTTC; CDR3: CASSLWDNPYEQYF
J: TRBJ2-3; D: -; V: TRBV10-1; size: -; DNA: TGCGCCAGCAGTCGGGGAGATACGCAGTATTTT; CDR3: CASSRGDTQYF
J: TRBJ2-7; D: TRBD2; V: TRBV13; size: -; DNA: TGTGCCAGCAGCTTAGGACTAGCGGGGGATTACGAGCAGTACTTC; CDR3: CASSLGLAGDYEQYF
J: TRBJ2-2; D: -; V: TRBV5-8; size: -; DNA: TGTGCCAGCAGCTCGGACTACTCCCCCACCGGGGAGCTGTTTTTT; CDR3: CASSSDYSPTGELFF
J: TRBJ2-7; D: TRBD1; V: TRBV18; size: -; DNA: TGTGCCAGCTCACAGACAGGGACGTACGAGCAGTACTTC; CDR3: CASSQTGTYEQYF
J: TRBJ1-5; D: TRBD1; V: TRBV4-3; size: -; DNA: TGCGCCAGCAGCCAGGGGGACAGGGTTTCGGAGCAGCCCCAGCATTTT; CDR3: CASSQGDRVSEQPQHF
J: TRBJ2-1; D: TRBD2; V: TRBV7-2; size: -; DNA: TGTGCCAGCAGCTTACGCGGAGGTCTAGCGGGGGTTAATGAGCAGTTCTTC; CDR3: CASSLRGGLAGVNEQFF
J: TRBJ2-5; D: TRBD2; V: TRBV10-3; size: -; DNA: TGTGCCATCAGTGAGCCTCGGGGAGGGCGAGAGACCCAGTACTTC; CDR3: CAISEPRGGRETQYF
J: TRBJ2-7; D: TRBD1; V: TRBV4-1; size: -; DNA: TGCGCCAGCAGCCACGACAGGGCCTACGAGCAGTACTTC; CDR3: CASSHDRAYEQYF
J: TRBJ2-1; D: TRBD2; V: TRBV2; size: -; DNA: TGTGCCACCGGGACTAGCCCGACTGGTGAGCAGTTCTTC; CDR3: CATGTSPTGEQFF
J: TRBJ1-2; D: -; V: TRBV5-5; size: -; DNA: TGTGCCAGCAGCTTGGTGGGGGCCGGTATCTATGGCTACACCTTC; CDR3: CASSLVGAGIYGYTF
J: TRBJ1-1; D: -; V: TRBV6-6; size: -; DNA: TGTGCCAGCAGACAGGGCGGTTTGGAGACTGAAGCTTTCTTT; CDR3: CASRQGGLETEAFF
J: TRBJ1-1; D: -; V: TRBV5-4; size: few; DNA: TGTGCCAGCAGTATAGGAGGGAGAGATGTGCGGGCTTTCTTT; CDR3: CASSIGGRDVRAFF
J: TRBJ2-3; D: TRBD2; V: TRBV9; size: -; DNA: TGTGCCAGCAGCTCGACCCCTACTAGCGGGGGGGGTTGGAGCACAGATACGCAGTATTTT; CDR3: CASSSTPTSGGGWSTDTQYF
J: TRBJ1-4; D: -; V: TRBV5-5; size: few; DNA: TGTGCCAGCAGCGCGGGGTTCCGGGAAAAACTGTTTTTT; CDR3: CASSAGFREKLFF
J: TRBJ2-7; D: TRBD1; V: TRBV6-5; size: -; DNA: TGTGCCAGCAGGCGCGACAGGGACCTATACGAGCAGTACTTC; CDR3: CASRRDRDLYEQYF
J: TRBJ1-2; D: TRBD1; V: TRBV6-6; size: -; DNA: TGTGCCAGCAGTCGGACAGGGGCGTATGGCTACACCTTC; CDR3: CASSRTGAYGYTF
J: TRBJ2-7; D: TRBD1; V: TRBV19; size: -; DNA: TGTGCCAGTAGTCGGAGGGGACAGGGGGTTGGCGAGCAGTACTTC; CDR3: CASSRRGQGVGEQYF
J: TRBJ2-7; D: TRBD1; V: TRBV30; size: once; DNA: TGTGCCTGGAGTGACCCCCTATCGACAGGGTTCTACGAGCAGTACTTC; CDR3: CAWSDPLSTGFYEQYF
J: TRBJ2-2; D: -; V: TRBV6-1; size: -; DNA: TGTGCCAGCCCTAGCATTAACACCGGGGAGCTGTTTTTT; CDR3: CASPSINTGELFF
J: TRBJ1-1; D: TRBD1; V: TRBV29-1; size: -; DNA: TGCAGCGCTCCGGGACAGATGAACACTGAAGCTTTCTTT; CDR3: CSAPGQMNTEAFF
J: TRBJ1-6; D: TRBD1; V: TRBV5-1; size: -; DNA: TGCGCCAGCAGCTTGACAGGGGATAATAATTCACCCCTCCACTTT; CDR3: CASSLTGDNNSPLHF
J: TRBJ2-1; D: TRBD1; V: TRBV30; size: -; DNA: TGTGCGAGAGGGGGCTTTTACAATGAGCAGTTCTTC; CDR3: CARGGFYNEQFF
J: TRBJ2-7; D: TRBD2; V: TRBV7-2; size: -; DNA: TGTGCCAGCAGCCGGGAGGGACTCTCCTACGAGCAGTACTTC; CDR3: CASSREGLSYEQYF
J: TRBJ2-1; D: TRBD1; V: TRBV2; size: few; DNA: TGTGCCAGCGTTAGAGGAACCCGGGACAGGGACAATGAGCAGTTCTTC; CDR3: CASVRGTRDRDNEQFF
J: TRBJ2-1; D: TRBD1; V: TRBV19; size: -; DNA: TGTGCCAGTAGTATCAGAGACAGGGGAACTTACAATGAGCAGTTCTTC; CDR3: CASSIRDRGTYNEQFF
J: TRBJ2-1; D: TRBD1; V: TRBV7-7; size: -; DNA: TGTGCTAGCAGCCGGGACAGGGCAGAGGAGCAGTTCTTC; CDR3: CASSRDRAEEQFF
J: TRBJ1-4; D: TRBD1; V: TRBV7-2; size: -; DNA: TGTGCCAGCAGCCCAGACAGGGGAAACGAAAAACTGTTTTTT; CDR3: CASSPDRGNEKLFF
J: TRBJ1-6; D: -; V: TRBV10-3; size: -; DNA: TGTGCCACCGGCGGGAATTCACCCCTCCACTTT; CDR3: CATGGNSPLHF
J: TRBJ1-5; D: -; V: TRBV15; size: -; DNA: TGTGCCACCAGCAGAGACAGGGTAAGGAGCAATCAGCCCCAGCATTTT; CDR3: CATSRDRVRSNQPQHF
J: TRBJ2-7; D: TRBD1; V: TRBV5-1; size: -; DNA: TGCGCCAGCAGCGCACAGGGGTTCGAGCAGTACTTC; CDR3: CASSAQGFEQYF
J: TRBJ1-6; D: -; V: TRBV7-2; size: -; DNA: TGTGCCAGCAGCTTAGAAGTCATCCTATCCTATAATTCACCCCTCCACTTT; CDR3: CASSLEVILSYNSPLHF
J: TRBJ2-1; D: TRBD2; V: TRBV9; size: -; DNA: TGTGCCAGCAGCGTAGCGGGGGGGCTGAATGAGCAGTTCTTC; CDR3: CASSVAGGLNEQFF
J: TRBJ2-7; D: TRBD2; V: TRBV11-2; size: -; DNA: TGTGCCAGCAGCCTAGCGGGGGGACACAGCTACGAGCAGTACTTC; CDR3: CASSLAGGHSYEQYF
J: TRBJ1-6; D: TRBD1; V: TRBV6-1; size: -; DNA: TGTGCCAGCAGTGAGTCGAGAGGGGGACAGGGTCATTCACCCCTCCACTTT; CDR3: CASSESRGGQGHSPLHF
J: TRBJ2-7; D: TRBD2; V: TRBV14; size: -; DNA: TGTGCCAGCAGCCAAGGACTAGCGGGGACCTCCGAGCAGTACTTC; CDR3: CASSQGLAGTSEQYF
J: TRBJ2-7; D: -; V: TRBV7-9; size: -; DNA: TGTGCCAGCAGCGATTACAGGGACAATTCCTACGAGCAGTACTTC; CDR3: CASSDYRDNSYEQYF
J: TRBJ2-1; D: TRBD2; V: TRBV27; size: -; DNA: TGTGCCAGCACATTGGGGCGGGGGGGCCCCTACAATGAGCAGTTCTTC; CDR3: CASTLGRGGPYNEQFF
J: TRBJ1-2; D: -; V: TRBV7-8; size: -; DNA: TGTGCCAGCAGCTTCGTCCGAGCTGACTATGGCTACACCTTC; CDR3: CASSFVRADYGYTF
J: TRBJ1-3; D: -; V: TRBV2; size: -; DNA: TGTGCCAGCCCGGGTGCGGCTGGAAACACCATATATTTT; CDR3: CASPGAAGNTIYF
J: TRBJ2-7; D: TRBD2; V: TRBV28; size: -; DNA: TGTGCCAGCATTGGGGGGGGATCCTCCTACGAGCAGTACTTC; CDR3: CASIGGGSSYEQYF